This T cell receptor beta chain came from a study of T cells in Graves' hyperthyroidism and ophthalmopathy. Amplification of TCR beta CDR3 regions was performed using RNA transcripts as template. RT-PCR in the first round (using the HTBI primer set) targeted the TCR CDR3. TCRdb ran MiXCR on the multiplex PCR reads and lists one entry per CDR3 protein. The sample carries roughly 500,000 distinct CDR3 sequences, over 45% recorded once. V gave up 1 base and J gave up 2 bases, with 12 bases separating them. Germline CDR1 and CDR2: LGHNA and YSLEER. The CDR3 consists of 16 residues. This clonotype was recorded at least ten times. Its specificity is unknown. Broader study findings: Before onset, ophthalmopathy was predicted by the model a median about 6.2 months earlier. Through a model of 13 V-J features, ophthalmopathy was separated from stable hyperthyroidism.

This clonotype was sampled from an adult woman with Graves' disease, either hyperthyroidism or ophthalmopathy (not recorded which). Sequencing was done on a sample of peripheral blood or thyroid tissue (not recorded which). The chain carries TRBV4-3 and TRBJ1-5; tentative D call: TRBD1 (6 bases). The CDR3 spells CASSQVHSGGNQPQHF. Here the CDR3 DNA reads TGCGCCAGCAGCCAAGTCCATTCAGGGGGCAATCAGCCCCAGCATTTT.